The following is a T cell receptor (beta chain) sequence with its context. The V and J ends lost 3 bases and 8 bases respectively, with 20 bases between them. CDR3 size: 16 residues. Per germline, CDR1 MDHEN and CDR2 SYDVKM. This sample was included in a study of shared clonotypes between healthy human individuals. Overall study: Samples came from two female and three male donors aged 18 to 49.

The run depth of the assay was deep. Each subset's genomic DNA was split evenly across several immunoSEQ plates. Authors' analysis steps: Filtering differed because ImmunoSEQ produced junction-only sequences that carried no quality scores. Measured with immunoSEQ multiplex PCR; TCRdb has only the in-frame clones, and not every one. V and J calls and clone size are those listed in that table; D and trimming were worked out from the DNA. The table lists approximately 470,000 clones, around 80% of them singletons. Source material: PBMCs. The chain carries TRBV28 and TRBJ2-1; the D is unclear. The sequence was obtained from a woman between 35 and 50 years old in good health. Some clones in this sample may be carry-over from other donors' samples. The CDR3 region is CASSFPQGSSTDEQFF. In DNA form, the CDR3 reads TGTGCCAGCAGTTTCCCTCAAGGGTCTAGTACCGATGAGCAGTTCTTC.